Here is one TCR beta chain with its context. Its antigen is undetermined. The naive CD8 subset, CD45RO-negative cells positively selected for CCR7, excluded terminally differentiated effector memory CD45RA+ cells. These data are taken from a study of shared clonotypes between healthy human individuals. General observations from the study: Of the naive CD4 clonotypes, roughly 5.2% were shared across several donors. There were few donors, and this limited the genetic and exposure-history diversity represented.

Here immunoSEQ multiplex PCR was the method, and the copy in TCRdb shows in-frame clones only, minus some. The sample includes about 2.1 million clones, 93% of them seen just once. The length of the CDR3 is 16 residues. The genes are TRBV21-1 and TRBJ1-3; no check of the table's D call, TRBD1, against the DNA was made. TRBV21-1 counts as a pseudogene. The sample consisted of naive CD8+ T cells from PBMCs. The sequence came from a man aged 18 to 29 in good health. Some clones in this sample may be carry-over from other donors' samples. The CDR3 bases are TGTGCCAGCAGCCTGGACAGGGATTCCCTCGGAAACACCATATATTTT. It yields the protein CASSLDRDSLGNTIYF.